The TCR beta chain described here comes from a study of T cell responses to AZD1222 COVID-19 vaccine. Note on this clone: Its matching antigen is unknown.

Sequenced by immunoSEQ multiplex PCR; TCRdb stores in-frame clones only, minus some. The sample lists 100,000 or so clones, around 87% seen once, with around 9.6% in the top ten. Points from the study as a whole: Spike regions recognized by vaccine-associated CD4 TCRs spanned the protein, led by 160-218 and 743-854. Seropositive AZD1222 recipients at baseline numbered only five to seven.

Germline V gene data show CDR1 as KGHSH and CDR2 as LQKENI. CDR3 size: 14 residues. V dropped 8 bases and J dropped 0; count of bases not matched to a gene: 7. The receptor was isolated from an adult who received the AZD1222 COVID-19 vaccine. The gene calls are TRBV18 and TRBJ2-7; 7 nucleotides match TRBD2. Sequenced material: peripheral blood, taken 28 days after the second AZD1222 dose. The CDR3 loop is CASAQGGSSYEQYF. CDR3 coding DNA: TGTGCCAGCGCCCAGGGCGGGAGCTCCTACGAGCAGTACTTC.